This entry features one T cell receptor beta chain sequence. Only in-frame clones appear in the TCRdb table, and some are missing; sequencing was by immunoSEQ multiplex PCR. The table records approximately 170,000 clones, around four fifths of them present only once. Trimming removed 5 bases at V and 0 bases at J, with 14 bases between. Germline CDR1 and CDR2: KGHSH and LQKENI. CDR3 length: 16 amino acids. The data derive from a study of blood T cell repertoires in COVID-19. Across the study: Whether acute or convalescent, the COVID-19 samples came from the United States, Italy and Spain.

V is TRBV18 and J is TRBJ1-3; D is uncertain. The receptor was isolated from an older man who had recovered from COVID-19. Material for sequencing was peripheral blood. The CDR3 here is CASSESDGSSGNTIYF. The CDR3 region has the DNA TGTGCCAGCTCAGAATCAGACGGGAGCTCTGGAAACACCATATATTTT.